This is a list of T cell receptor beta chains from one sample in a study of radiation and T cells in renal cell carcinoma. The repertoire was sequenced with immunoSEQ multiplex PCR; TCRdb's copy has only in-frame clones and lacks some. Of 100,000 to 150,000 clones listed, around 82% are singletons. The material was blood, obtained from a patient whose treatment included radiotherapy and nephrectomy. These receptors all stem from a middle-aged man with renal cell carcinoma. Each CDR3 is given with its conserved first and last residue. The order of the fields is clone size, J gene, V gene, D gene, CDR3 DNA, CDR3 protein. A D gene is named only where the DNA matches it firmly. Clone size is given for some rows only: seen once, a few or many times, or a class if the clone is expanded.

- | TRBJ2-2 | TRBV5-6 | TRBD2 | TGTGCCAGCTTGCTAGCGGGAGACACCGGGGAGCTGTTTTTT | CASLLAGDTGELFF
- | TRBJ1-5 | TRBV28 | - | TGTGCCAGCAGTTGGATAGGCTTATACAAGGGTCGCAATCAGCCCCAGCATTTT | CASSWIGLYKGRNQPQHF
- | TRBJ2-4 | TRBV30 | - | TGTGCCTGGACTAGTTTAGTGGCCAAAAACATTCAGTACTTC | CAWTSLVAKNIQYF
- | TRBJ2-1 | TRBV27 | TRBD2 | TGTGCCAGCTCCTCGGCTGCGGGAGTCTACAATGAGCAGTTCTTC | CASSSAAGVYNEQFF
- | TRBJ2-5 | TRBV4-1 | TRBD1 | TGCGCCAGCAGCCAACCCACAGGGGGCCCCCAAGAGACCCAGTACTTC | CASSQPTGGPQETQYF
- | TRBJ2-3 | TRBV4-2 | - | TGTGCCAGCAGCCAAGATTTATTAGGGACGCAGTATTTT | CASSQDLLGTQYF
few | TRBJ1-1 | TRBV10-3 | - | TGTGCCATCAGTGAGTCGCCTTCCACTGAAGCTTTCTTT | CAISESPSTEAFF
- | TRBJ1-2 | TRBV5-1 | TRBD1 | TGCGCCAGCAGCCTCGGACAGGGCGCTAACTATGGCTACACCTTC | CASSLGQGANYGYTF
few | TRBJ2-7 | TRBV7-8 | TRBD2 | TGTGCCAGCAGCTTCACCAGACTAGCGGGAGATGGGGAGCAGTACTTC | CASSFTRLAGDGEQYF
- | TRBJ1-1 | TRBV6-1 | TRBD1 | TGTGCCAGCAGTGAACTGGACAGGGGGAACACTGAAGCTTTCTTT | CASSELDRGNTEAFF
- | TRBJ2-3 | TRBV20-1 | - | TGCAGTGCTAGCGCCCGAGAGACGCAGTATTTT | CSASARETQYF
- | TRBJ1-1 | TRBV2 | - | TGTGCCAGCAGTGAAGCGCCAACGGGGAAAGAAGCTTTCTTT | CASSEAPTGKEAFF
- | TRBJ2-1 | TRBV27 | - | TGTGCCAGCAGCTTCGGGAGCTACAATGAGCAGTTCTTC | CASSFGSYNEQFF
- | TRBJ1-1 | TRBV5-4 | - | TGTGCCAGCAGCTCTTTTGGGGTTGGCACTGAAGCTTTCTTT | CASSSFGVGTEAFF
- | TRBJ2-5 | TRBV14 | - | TGTGCCAGCAGCCAATTTCAGATTCAAGAGACCCAGTACTTC | CASSQFQIQETQYF
- | TRBJ2-7 | TRBV6-1 | - | TGTGCCACCAGGGCCACCTACGAGCAGTACTTC | CATRATYEQYF
- | TRBJ1-6 | TRBV7-9 | - | TGTGCCAGCAGCTTAACAGACCGAAATTCACCCCTCCACTTT | CASSLTDRNSPLHF
- | TRBJ1-1 | TRBV29-1 | TRBD1 | TGCAGCGTTCTTGGAGCGACAGGGGTTCTTCGTGGCACTGAAGCTTTCTTT | CSVLGATGVLRGTEAFF
- | TRBJ2-6 | TRBV2 | - | TGTGCCAGCAGTGTTTGGGGCTCCGGGGCCAACGTCCTGACTTTC | CASSVWGSGANVLTF
once | TRBJ1-1 | TRBV7-6 | - | TGTGCCAGCAGCTTAGCGGGACGGAACACTGAAGCTTTCTTT | CASSLAGRNTEAFF
once | TRBJ2-3 | TRBV5-4 | TRBD2 | TGTGCCAGCAGCTCGGGAGAAAAGAGAGCGGGAAAAGATACGCAGTATTTT | CASSSGEKRAGKDTQYF
- | TRBJ2-3 | TRBV27 | - | TGTGCCAGCAGTAGGGGGGGGAGCACAGATACGCAGTATTTT | CASSRGGSTDTQYF
few | TRBJ1-6 | TRBV27 | - | TGTGCCAGCAGTTTTTCTATCAGGACGACCGGGGGTTCACCCCTCCACTTT | CASSFSIRTTGGSPLHF
- | TRBJ2-3 | TRBV29-1 | - | TGCAGCGTTGTAGCGGAGGGGGTCACAGATACGCAGTATTTT | CSVVAEGVTDTQYF
once | TRBJ2-3 | TRBV19 | TRBD2 | TGTGCCAGTAGTCGCGGGGGGGCATCAGATACGCAGTATTTT | CASSRGGASDTQYF
few | TRBJ1-3 | TRBV7-9 | - | TGTGCCAGCAGCCTAACAAACACCATATATTTT | CASSLTNTIYF
- | TRBJ2-1 | TRBV14 | - | TGTGCCAGCAGGGGCGTAAGCTCCTACAATGAGCAGTTCTTC | CASRGVSSYNEQFF
- | TRBJ2-7 | TRBV6-5 | - | TGTGCCAGCAGTCCGACAGGCTACGAGCAGTACTTC | CASSPTGYEQYF
- | TRBJ2-2 | TRBV2 | - | TGTGCCAGCCGCTTACGGGGCTCTACCGGGGAGCTGTTTTTT | CASRLRGSTGELFF
- | TRBJ2-5 | TRBV5-1 | TRBD2 | TGCGCCAGCAGCTTGGGTCAGGCTAGCGGGGGCCAAGAGACCCAGTACTTC | CASSLGQASGGQETQYF
once | TRBJ1-1 | TRBV9 | - | TGTGCCAGCAGCCAACAGGGAGGGAACACTGAAGCTTTCTTT | CASSQQGGNTEAFF
- | TRBJ1-2 | TRBV5-1 | TRBD1 | TGCGCCAGCACCCCCCTCCCTACAGGGGAAAGTGGCTACACCTTC | CASTPLPTGESGYTF
few | TRBJ1-1 | TRBV10-3 | - | TGTGCCATCAGTGAGTCGTTCAGGGGAAACACTGAAGCTTTCTTT | CAISESFRGNTEAFF
- | TRBJ1-1 | TRBV19 | TRBD1 | TGTGCCAGTAGTATTGCGGAGCAGGGGGCGCCAGCTTTCTTT | CASSIAEQGAPAFF
- | TRBJ1-1 | TRBV19 | TRBD1 | TGTGCCAGTAGTTGGGGGACAGTCAACACTGAAGCTTTCTTT | CASSWGTVNTEAFF
- | TRBJ2-1 | TRBV18 | TRBD2 | TGTGCCAGCTCCACCAGAAAGGCGGGAGGGCCCTATTTTAAGTCCTACAATGAGCAGTTCTTC | CASSTRKAGGPYFKSYNEQFF
- | TRBJ2-6 | TRBV19 | TRBD1 | TGTGCCAGTAGAAAAGTGACAGGGGACTCTGGGGCCAACGTCCTGACTTTC | CASRKVTGDSGANVLTF
- | TRBJ2-1 | TRBV11-2 | - | TGTGCCAGCAGCTTAGGGAGCTACAATGAGCAGTTCTTC | CASSLGSYNEQFF
- | TRBJ2-5 | TRBV29-1 | TRBD2 | TGCAGTGTGTATGGATTCTCAGCGGGGGGGCCTAGGGAGACCCAGTACTTC | CSVYGFSAGGPRETQYF
- | TRBJ1-5 | TRBV10-2 | - | TGCGCCAGCACGGTCGGGGGTGATCAGCCCCAGCATTTT | CASTVGGDQPQHF
- | TRBJ1-6 | TRBV9 | TRBD1 | TGTGCCAGCAGCGTAGAAGGGACAGGGGTTTATAATTCACCCCTCCACTTT | CASSVEGTGVYNSPLHF
few | TRBJ1-1 | TRBV6-1 | - | TGTGCCAGCAGTGTCAACAGGAGGATGAACACTGAAGCTTTCTTT | CASSVNRRMNTEAFF
- | TRBJ2-7 | TRBV27 | TRBD2 | TGTGCCAGCAGTTCCGGTAGCGGGAGGTTTTTC | CASSSGSGRFF
- | TRBJ2-5 | TRBV5-1 | - | TGCGCCAGCAGCTTGGCAGGGACGCTAGAAGAGACCCAGTACTTC | CASSLAGTLEETQYF
- | TRBJ1-2 | TRBV5-4 | - | TGTGCCAGCAGACGTACGGGTCCCCTTTATGGCTACACCTTC | CASRRTGPLYGYTF
- | TRBJ2-1 | TRBV5-1 | - | TGCGCCAGCAGCTTGGAGGGGACGGACTACAATGAGCAGTTCTTC | CASSLEGTDYNEQFF
- | TRBJ1-5 | TRBV6-1 | - | TGTGCCAGCAGTGACTCGGGGGGACAGCCCCAGCATTTT | CASSDSGGQPQHF
- | TRBJ2-7 | TRBV5-1 | - | TGCGCCAGCAGCTTGGGGCCACGGGGGCCGCCTGACGAGCAGTACTTC | CASSLGPRGPPDEQYF
- | TRBJ2-1 | TRBV9 | - | TGTGCCAGCAGCGTAGGTGGACCAAAAAGGTCGGGGGAGCAGTTCTTC | CASSVGGPKRSGEQFF
- | TRBJ2-1 | TRBV6-6 | - | TGTGCCAGCAGTTACGGCAGGGGCAATGAGCAGTTCTTC | CASSYGRGNEQFF
- | TRBJ2-3 | TRBV30 | - | TGTGCCTGGAGTCCGGACAGTTATACGCAGTATTTT | CAWSPDSYTQYF
- | TRBJ1-1 | TRBV27 | TRBD1 | TGTGCCAACTCGGAGGACAGGGTAGGGGTGATTGTTACGAACACTGAAGCTTTCTTT | CANSEDRVGVIVTNTEAFF
- | TRBJ2-2 | TRBV30 | - | TGTGCCTGGAGTGTACAAGGGGCCGGGGAGCTGTTTTTT | CAWSVQGAGELFF
- | TRBJ1-1 | TRBV6-1 | - | TGTGCCAGCAGTGAAGCTTTCTTT | CASSEAFF
- | TRBJ2-3 | TRBV30 | - | TGTGCCTGGAGTGTAAAAGGCGGGTTTCCAGATACGCAGTATTTT | CAWSVKGGFPDTQYF
- | TRBJ2-7 | TRBV19 | - | TGTGCCAGTAGTATACCTCGGGCGCCTTTCTACGAGCAGTACTTC | CASSIPRAPFYEQYF
- | TRBJ1-1 | TRBV6-4 | - | TGTGCCAGCAGTGACAAGTCTGGGGACACTGAAGCTTTCTTT | CASSDKSGDTEAFF
- | TRBJ2-7 | TRBV7-7 | TRBD1 | TGTGCTAGCAGCTTAAGTACAGGGGATTTCGAGCAGTACTTC | CASSLSTGDFEQYF
once | TRBJ1-1 | TRBV28 | TRBD1 | TGTGCCAGCAGTCCCGGGACAGCATACACTGAAGCTTTCTTT | CASSPGTAYTEAFF
- | TRBJ2-5 | TRBV5-1 | TRBD2 | TGCGCCAGCAGCTTCTCCGGCGGGAGCGGACAAGAGACCCAGTACTTC | CASSFSGGSGQETQYF